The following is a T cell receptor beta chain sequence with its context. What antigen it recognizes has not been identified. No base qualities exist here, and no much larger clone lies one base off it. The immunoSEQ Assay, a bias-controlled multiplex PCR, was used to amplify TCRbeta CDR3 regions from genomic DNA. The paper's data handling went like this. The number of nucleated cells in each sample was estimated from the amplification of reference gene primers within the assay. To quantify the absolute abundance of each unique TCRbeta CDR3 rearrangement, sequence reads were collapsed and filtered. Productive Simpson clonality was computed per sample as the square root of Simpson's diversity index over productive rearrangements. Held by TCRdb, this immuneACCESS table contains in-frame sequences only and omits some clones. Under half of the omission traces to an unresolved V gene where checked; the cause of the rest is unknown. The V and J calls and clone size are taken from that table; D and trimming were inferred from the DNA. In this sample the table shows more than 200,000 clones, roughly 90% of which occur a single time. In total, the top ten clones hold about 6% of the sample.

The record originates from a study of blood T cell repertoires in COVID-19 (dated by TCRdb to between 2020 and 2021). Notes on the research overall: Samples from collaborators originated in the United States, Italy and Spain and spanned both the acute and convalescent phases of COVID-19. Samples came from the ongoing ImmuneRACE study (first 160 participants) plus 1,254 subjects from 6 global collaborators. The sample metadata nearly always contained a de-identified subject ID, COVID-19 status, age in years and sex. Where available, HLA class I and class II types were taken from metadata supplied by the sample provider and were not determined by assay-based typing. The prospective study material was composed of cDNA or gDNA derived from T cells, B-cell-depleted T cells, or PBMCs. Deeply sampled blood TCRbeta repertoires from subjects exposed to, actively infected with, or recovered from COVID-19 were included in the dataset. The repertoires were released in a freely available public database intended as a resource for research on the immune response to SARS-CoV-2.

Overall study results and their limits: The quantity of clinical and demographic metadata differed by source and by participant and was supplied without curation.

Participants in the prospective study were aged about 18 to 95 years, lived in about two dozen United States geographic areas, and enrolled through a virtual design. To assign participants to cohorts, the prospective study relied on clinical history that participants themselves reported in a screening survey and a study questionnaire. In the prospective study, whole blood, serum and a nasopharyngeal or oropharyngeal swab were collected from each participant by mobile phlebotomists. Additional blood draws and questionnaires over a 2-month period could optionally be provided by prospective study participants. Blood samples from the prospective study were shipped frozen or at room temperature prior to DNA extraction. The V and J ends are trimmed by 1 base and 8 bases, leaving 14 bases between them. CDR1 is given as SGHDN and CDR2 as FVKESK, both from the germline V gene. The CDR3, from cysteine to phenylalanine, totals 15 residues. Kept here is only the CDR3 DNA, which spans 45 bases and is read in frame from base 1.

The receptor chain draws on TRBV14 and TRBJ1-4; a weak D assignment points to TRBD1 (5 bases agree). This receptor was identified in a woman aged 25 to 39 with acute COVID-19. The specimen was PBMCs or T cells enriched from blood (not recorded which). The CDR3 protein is CASSQADSLVEKLFF. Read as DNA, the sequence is TGTGCCAGCAGCCAAGCTGACAGTTTGGTCGAAAAACTGTTTTTT.